This T cell receptor beta chain was retrieved from a study of cytomegalovirus exposure and HLA in healthy donors. Study-wide findings and caveats: The authors later linked a missense DCLRE1C variant to TCR beta V- and J-gene trimming. A later analysis reportedly found that, within productive TCRs, an Asian-associated ancestry cluster had fewer N-insertions than the mean observed across the roughly 670 donors. The study labeled roughly 160 TCR beta chains cytomegalovirus-associated.

Per the germline V gene, CDR1 is LNHDA and CDR2 is SQIVND (reference sequence). The CDR3 is 15 amino acids. Germline trimming cut 7 bases from V and 4 bases from J; bases unmatched to any gene: 5. In regard to this clone: As yet, its antigen is unknown.

The study ran its PCR with 60 Vbeta and 13 Jbeta primers. TCRdb's table, derived via immunoSEQ multiplex PCR, lists solely in-frame clones and lacks some. The sample holds about 200,000 clones; approximately 80% are singletons and the top ten take approximately 1.5%. This chain joins TRBV19 and TRBJ2-1; 12 nucleotides match TRBD2. The sequence was obtained from a man between 45 and 60 years old in good health and CMV-seronegative. Source material: PBMCs. CDR3 sequence: CASMRGLAGYNEQFF. CDR3 nucleotide sequence: TGTGCCAGTATGCGAGGACTAGCGGGATACAATGAGCAGTTCTTC.